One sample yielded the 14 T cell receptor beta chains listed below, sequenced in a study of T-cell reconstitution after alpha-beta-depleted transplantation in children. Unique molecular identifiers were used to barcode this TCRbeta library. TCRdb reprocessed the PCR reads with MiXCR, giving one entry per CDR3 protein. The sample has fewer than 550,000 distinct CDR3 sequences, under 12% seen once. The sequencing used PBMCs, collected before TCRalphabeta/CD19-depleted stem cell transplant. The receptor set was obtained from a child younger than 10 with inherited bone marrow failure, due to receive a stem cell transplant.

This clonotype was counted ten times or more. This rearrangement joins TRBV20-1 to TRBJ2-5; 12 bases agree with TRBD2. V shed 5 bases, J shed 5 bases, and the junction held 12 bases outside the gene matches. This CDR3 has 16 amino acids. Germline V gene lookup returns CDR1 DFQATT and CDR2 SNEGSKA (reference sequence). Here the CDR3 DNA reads TGCAGTGCTCACACTAGCGGGAGGCCACATGAGGAGACCCAGTACTTC. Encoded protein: CSAHTSGRPHEETQYF.

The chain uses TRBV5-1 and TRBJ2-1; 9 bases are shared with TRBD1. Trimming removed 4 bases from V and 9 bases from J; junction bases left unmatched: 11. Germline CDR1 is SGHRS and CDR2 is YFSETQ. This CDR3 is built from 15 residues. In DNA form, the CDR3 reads TGCGCCAGCAGCCCTCCTGGACAGGGGAGAGGTGAGCAGTTCTTC. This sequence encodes CASSPPGQGRGEQFF.

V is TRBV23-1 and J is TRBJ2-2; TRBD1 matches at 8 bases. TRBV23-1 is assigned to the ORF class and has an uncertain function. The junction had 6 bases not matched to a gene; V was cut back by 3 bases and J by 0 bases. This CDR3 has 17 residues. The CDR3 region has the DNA TGCGCCAGCAGTCATTTGACAGGGGACCCGAACACCGGGGAGCTGTTTTTT. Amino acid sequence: CASSHLTGDPNTGELFF.

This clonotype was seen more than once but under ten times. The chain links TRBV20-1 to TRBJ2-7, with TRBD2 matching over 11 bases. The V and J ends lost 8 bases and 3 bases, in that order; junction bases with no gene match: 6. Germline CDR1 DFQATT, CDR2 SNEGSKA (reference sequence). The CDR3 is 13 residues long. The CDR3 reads CSLAGTSGYEQYF. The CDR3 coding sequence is TGCAGTCTAGCCGGGACTAGCGGCTACGAGCAGTACTTC.

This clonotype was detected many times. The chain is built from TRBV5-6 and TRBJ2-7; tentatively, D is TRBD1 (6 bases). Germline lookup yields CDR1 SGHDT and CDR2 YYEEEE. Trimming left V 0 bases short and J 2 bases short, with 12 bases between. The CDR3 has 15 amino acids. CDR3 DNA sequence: TGTGCCAGCAGCTTGGTCGGCAGGGGCACCTACGAGCAGTACTTC. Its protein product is CASSLVGRGTYEQYF.

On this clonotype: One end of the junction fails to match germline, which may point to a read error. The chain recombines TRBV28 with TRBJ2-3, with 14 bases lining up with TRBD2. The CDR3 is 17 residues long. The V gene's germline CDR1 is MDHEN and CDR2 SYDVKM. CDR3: CASSLGLAGGPTDPQYF. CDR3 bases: TGTGCCAGCAGTTTAGGACTAGCGGGAGGCCCCACAGATCCGCAGTATTTT. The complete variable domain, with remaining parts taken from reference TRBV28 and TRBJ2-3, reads DVKVTQSSRYLVKRTGEKVFLECVQDMDHENMFWYRQDPGLGLRLIYFSYDVKMKEKGDIPEGYSVSREKKERFSLILESASTNQTSMYLCASSLGLAGGPTDPQYFGPGTRLTVL.

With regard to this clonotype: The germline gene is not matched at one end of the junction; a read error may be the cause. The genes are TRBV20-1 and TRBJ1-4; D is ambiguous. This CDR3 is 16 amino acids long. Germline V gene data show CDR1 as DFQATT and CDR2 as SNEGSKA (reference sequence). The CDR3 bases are TGCTGTGCTAGTCTTCGAGGGAACCCAACTAATGAAAAACTGTTTTTT. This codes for CCASLRGNPTNEKLFF.

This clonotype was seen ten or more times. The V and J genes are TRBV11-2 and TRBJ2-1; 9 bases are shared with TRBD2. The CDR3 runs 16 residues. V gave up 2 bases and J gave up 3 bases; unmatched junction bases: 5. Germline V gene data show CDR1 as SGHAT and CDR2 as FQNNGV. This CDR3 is CASSLKIAGVYNEQFF. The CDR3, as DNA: TGTGCCAGCAGCTTAAAAATAGCGGGAGTCTACAATGAGCAGTTCTTC.

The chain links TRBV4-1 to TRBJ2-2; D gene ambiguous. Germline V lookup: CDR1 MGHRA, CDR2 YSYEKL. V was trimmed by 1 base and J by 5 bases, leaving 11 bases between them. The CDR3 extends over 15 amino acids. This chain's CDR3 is CASSQADQVTGELFF. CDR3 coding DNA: TGCGCCAGCAGCCAAGCAGATCAAGTTACCGGGGAGCTGTTTTTT.

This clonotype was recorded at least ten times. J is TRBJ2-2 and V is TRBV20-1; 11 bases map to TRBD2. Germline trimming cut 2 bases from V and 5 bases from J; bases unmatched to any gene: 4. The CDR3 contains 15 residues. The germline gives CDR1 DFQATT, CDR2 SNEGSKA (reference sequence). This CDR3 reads CSARRLAGRTGELFF. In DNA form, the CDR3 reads TGCAGTGCTAGACGACTAGCGGGACGGACCGGGGAGCTGTTTTTT.

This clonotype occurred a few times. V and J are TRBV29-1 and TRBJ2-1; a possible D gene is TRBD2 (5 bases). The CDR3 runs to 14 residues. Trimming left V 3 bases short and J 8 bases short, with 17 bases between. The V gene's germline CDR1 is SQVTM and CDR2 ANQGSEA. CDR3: CSVDGLQNGDEQFF. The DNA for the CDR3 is TGCAGCGTTGATGGTCTCCAGAACGGGGATGAGCAGTTCTTC.

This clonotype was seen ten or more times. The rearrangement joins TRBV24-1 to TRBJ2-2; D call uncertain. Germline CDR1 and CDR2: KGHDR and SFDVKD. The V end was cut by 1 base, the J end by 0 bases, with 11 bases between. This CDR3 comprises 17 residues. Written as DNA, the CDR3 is TGTGCCACCAGTGATTTTGAACTTAGTGCGAACACCGGGGAGCTGTTTTTT. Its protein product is CATSDFELSANTGELFF.

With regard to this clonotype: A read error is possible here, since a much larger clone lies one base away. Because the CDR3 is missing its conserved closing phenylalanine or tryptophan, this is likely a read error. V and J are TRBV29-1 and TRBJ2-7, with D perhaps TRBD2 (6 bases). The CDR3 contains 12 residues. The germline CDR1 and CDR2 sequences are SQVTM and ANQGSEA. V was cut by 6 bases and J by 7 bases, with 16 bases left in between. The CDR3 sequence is CSVGLLGEEQYL. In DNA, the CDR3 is TGCAGCGTGGGACTCCTCGGAGAGGAGCAGTACTTG.

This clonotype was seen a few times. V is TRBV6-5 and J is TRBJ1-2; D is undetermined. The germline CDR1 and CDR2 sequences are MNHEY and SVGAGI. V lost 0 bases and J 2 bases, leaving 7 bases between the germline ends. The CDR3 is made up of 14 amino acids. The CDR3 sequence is CASSYSSRNYGYTF. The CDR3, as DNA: TGTGCCAGCAGTTACTCGAGTAGAAACTATGGCTACACCTTC.